Sequencing of this T cell receptor (beta chain) was carried out in a study of cytomegalovirus exposure and HLA in healthy donors. The wider study: Prior work identified 117 million unique TCR beta sequences in around 170 million T cells. Study results and limitations: Previous analysis showed most TCR beta V segments were productive about 90% or about 30% of the time.

CDR1 is MNHEY, CDR2 SMNVEV, per germline (reference sequence). V was cut by 8 bases and J by 2 bases, with 13 bases left in between. The CDR3 has 13 amino acids. Details on this clone: Antigen specificity is unknown.

Donors were nominally healthy when sampled, though unrecorded immune exposures were likely. A multiplex PCR was run with 60 Vbeta primers and 13 Jbeta primers. Repertoires were generated with immunoSEQ multiplex PCR, while TCRdb's copy carries only in-frame clones and drops some. The data show some 170,000 clones, roughly four fifths seen once. The sequence derives from a woman younger than 30 in good health and CMV-seropositive. The V gene is TRBV27, the J gene TRBJ2-7, with D perhaps matching TRBD1 (6 bases). Sequenced material: PBMCs. The CDR3 is CASPIQGTYEQYF. In DNA form, the CDR3 reads TGTGCCAGCCCTATTCAGGGGACCTACGAGCAGTACTTC.